These T cell receptor beta chains were read from a single sample in a study of cytomegalovirus exposure and HLA in healthy donors. Some clones are missing from TCRdb's copy, which holds only in-frame ones; the method was immunoSEQ multiplex PCR. The top ten hold about 2% of the sample, which has roughly 130,000 clones, 79% seen once. What was sequenced was PBMCs. Receptor source: a man aged 18 to 29 in good health and CMV-seronegative. Each CDR3 is given with its conserved first and last residue. The listing skips clone size in some rows; elsewhere it reads once, few, many or a size class.

>TRBV27|17|NA|TRBJ2-2
CASSLLSAGTGYGELFF
>TRBV13|14|NA|TRBJ1-4
CASSLQGLGEKLFF
>TRBV2|15|NA|TRBJ1-1
CASSDRAGVNTEAFF
>TRBV19|14|NA|TRBJ2-1
CASSLGQLSNEQFF
>TRBV5-1|16|few|TRBJ2-1
CASRFGLAGGLNEQFF
>TRBV7-8|17|NA|TRBJ2-3
CASSLDAGLAGGDTQYF
>TRBV5-4|15|NA|TRBJ2-2
CASSLSGTSVGELFF
>TRBV9|13|once|TRBJ1-6
CASSVVEDSPLHF
>TRBV2|15|NA|TRBJ2-3
CASSGGTGGHDTQYF
>TRBV7-6|14|NA|NA
CASSSNPLTYEQYF
>TRBV19|13|NA|TRBJ1-2
CASSSTGVYGYTF
>TRBV25-1|14|NA|TRBJ1-5
CASSATGSNQPQHF
>TRBV7-9|14|NA|TRBJ1-5
CASGPTGIGPPQHF
>TRBV4-1|15|NA|TRBJ1-3
CASSRFPGQGNTIYF
>TRBV13|18|NA|TRBJ2-3
CASSSPFAGGPVADTQYF
>TRBV7-2|15|NA|TRBJ1-1
CASSRRRKGNTEAFF
>TRBV5-4|19|NA|TRBJ2-2
CASSPRLAGGPMVPGELFF
>TRBV30|13|NA|TRBJ1-5
CAWSGQGYQPQHF
>TRBV9|15|NA|TRBJ2-2
CASSPRQGSGGELFF
>TRBV18|15|few|TRBJ2-2
CASSRLAGNTGELFF
>TRBV27|14|once|TRBJ2-7
CASTEGQGAYEQYF
>TRBV19|15|NA|TRBJ1-5
CASSIGVGRDQPQHF
>TRBV5-1|15|NA|TRBJ2-1
CASSWLPGNYNEQFF
>TRBV10-2|14|NA|TRBJ1-2
CASRSGQSSYGYTF
>TRBV5-6|13|NA|TRBJ1-2
CASSLAGVGGYTF
>TRBV7-8|14|NA|TRBJ2-1
CASSLVLPGNEQFF
>TRBV28|12|NA|TRBJ1-1
CASSFHLRGAFF
>TRBV15|16|NA|TRBJ1-2
CATSTDRVLGDYGYTF
>TRBV25-1|15|NA|TRBJ2-4
CASSGSGTGGNIQYF
>TRBV2|14|NA|TRBJ2-1
CASSRDRGLNEQFF
>TRBV27|18|NA|TRBJ1-2
CASSGTTVRSAPYYGYTF
>TRBV9|15|few|TRBJ2-2
CASSVRGANTGELFF
>TRBV29-1|16|NA|TRBJ2-7
CSVWDRVWGMDYEQYF
>TRBV19|15|NA|TRBJ1-2
CASSLHRGINYGYTF
>TRBV15|13|once|TRBJ2-7
CATRDISMGEQYF
>TRBV28|14|few|TRBJ1-1
CASSLPSNPERAFF
>TRBV7-8|14|NA|TRBJ1-1
CASSSTGLNTEAFF
>TRBV4-1|15|NA|TRBJ2-1
CASSQATSETVKQFF
>TRBV18|15|NA|TRBJ2-3
CASSRQGSSTDTQYF
>TRBV5-1|16|NA|TRBJ2-1
CASSVMTSGNYNEQFF
>TRBV6-1|15|few|TRBJ1-1
CASSAMETINTEAFF
>TRBV10-1|12|NA|TRBJ2-3
CASSGGATTQYF
>TRBV4-1|17|NA|TRBJ2-1
CASSPYPGSRPYNEQFF
>TRBV11-2|15|NA|TRBJ2-1
CASSFYGGDYNEQFF
>TRBV7-3|14|few|TRBJ2-7
CASSQWDRDYEQYF
>TRBV5-8|18|NA|TRBJ2-2
CASSRKGNLASRVGELFF
>TRBV4-3|16|NA|TRBJ2-1
CASSQDQGQTYNEQFF
>TRBV30|14|NA|TRBJ2-3
CAWRIAGGPDTQYF
>TRBV27|13|NA|TRBJ2-3
CASSLTLRDTQYF
>TRBV9|15|NA|TRBJ1-1
CASSVGAGGNTEAFF